A single sample is the source of the 4 T cell receptor beta chains below, sequenced in a study of metastatic and nonmetastatic thyroid tumors. TCRdb re-called the PCR reads via MiXCR. Among 72,000 or so clones, 15% to 20% were seen once, and the ten largest hold 9.5% to 15%. Patients had received no treatment of any kind before thyroid surgery. The sequencing input was blood. These receptors all come from a female donor with papillary thyroid cancer or a benign thyroid nodule (not recorded which). Some clones in this sample may be carry-over from other donors' samples.

The gene calls are TRBV5-5 and TRBJ1-2; 8 bases line up with TRBD1. In germline, CDR1 is SGHKS, CDR2 YYEKEE (reference sequence). The ends lost 4 bases at V and 5 bases at J; junction bases unmatched: 7. The CDR3 consists of 14 residues. CDR3 in amino acids: CASSQRTGRYGYTF. For the CDR3, the DNA is TGTGCCAGCAGCCAACGGACAGGGAGATATGGCTACACCTTC. Supplemented by reference TRBV5-5 and TRBJ1-2, the full variable domain reads DAGVTQSPTHLIKTRGQQVTLRCSPISGHKSVSWYQQVLGQGPQFIFQYYEKEERGRGNFPDRFSARQFPNYSSELNVNALLLGDSALYLCASSQRTGRYGYTFGSGTRLTVV.

In this sample, this clone turned up many times. The junction and the germline gene differ at one end; a read error may be behind it. The chain joins TRBV6-2 or TRBV6-3 to TRBJ1-1, with 11 bases that match TRBD1. There are 15 residues in the CDR3. Germline V gives CDR1 MNHEY, CDR2 SVGEGT. CDR3 in amino acids: CASSSDRGLDTGAFF. The CDR3 DNA follows: TGTGCCAGCAGTTCGGACAGGGGGCTGGACACTGGAGCTTTCTTT.

A few counts support this clone. Possible read error: a much larger clone is one base away. The V call is TRBV7-9, the J call TRBJ2-7; tentative D call: TRBD2 (5 bases). The germline V gene has CDR1 SEHNR and CDR2 FQNEAQ (reference sequence). The CDR3 is made up of 11 amino acids. The V gene lost 7 bases and the J gene lost 7 bases, with 11 bases spanning the gap. For the CDR3, the DNA is TGTGCCAGCATCCCGGGGTGGGAGCAGTACTTC. This encodes CASIPGWEQYF.

This clone was detected ten times or more. The gene calls are TRBV19 and TRBJ1-3, with D uncertain. Germline V lookup: CDR1 LNHDA, CDR2 SQIVND (reference sequence). The V end lost 5 bases, the J end lost 0 bases, and 8 bases lay between the germline ends. The CDR3 is 14 amino acids. CDR3 nucleotide sequence: TGTGCCAGTAGTTCCGTCAGCTCTGGAAACACCATATATTTT. Its protein is CASSSVSSGNTIYF.